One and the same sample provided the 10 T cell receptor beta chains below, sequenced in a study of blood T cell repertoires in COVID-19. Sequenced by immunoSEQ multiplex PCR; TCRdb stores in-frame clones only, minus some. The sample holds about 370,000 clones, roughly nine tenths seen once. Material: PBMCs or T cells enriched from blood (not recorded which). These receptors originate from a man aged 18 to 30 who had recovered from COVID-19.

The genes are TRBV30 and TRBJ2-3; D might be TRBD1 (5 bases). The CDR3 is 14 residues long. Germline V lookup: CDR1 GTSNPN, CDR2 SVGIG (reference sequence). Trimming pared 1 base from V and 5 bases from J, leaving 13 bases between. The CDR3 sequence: CAWSEGSSGDTQYF. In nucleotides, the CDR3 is TGTGCCTGGAGTGAGGGGTCGTCAGGAGATACGCAGTATTTT.

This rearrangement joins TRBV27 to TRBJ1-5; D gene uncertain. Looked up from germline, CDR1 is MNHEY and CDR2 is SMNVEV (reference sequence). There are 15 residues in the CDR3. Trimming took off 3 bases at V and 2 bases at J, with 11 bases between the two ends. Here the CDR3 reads CASSLGSYGNQPQHF. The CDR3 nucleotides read TGTGCCAGCAGTTTGGGCAGCTATGGCAATCAGCCCCAGCATTTT.

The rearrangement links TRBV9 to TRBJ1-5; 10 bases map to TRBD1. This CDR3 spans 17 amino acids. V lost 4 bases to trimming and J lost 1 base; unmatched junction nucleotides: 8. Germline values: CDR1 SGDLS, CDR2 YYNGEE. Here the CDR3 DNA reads TGTGCCAGCAGCCCCGGACAGGGGGAAGGAAGCAATCAGCCCCAGCATTTT. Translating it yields CASSPGQGEGSNQPQHF.

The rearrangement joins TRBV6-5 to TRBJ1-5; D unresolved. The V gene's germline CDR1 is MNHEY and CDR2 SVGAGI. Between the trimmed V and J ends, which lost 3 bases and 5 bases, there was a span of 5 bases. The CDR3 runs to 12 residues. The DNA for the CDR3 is TGTGCCAGCAGTTATCGAGATCAGCCCCAGCATTTT. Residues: CASSYRDQPQHF.

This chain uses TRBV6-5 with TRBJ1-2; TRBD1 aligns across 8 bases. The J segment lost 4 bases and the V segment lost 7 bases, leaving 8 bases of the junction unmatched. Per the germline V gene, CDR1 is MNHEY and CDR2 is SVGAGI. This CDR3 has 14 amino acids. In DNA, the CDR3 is TGTGCCAGCAACGACAGGGGTTCTGGCTATGGCTACACCTTC. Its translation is CASNDRGSGYGYTF.

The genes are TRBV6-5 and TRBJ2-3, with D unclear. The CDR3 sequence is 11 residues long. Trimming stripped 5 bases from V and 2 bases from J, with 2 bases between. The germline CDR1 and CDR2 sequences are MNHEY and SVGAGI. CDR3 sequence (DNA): TGTGCCAGCAGTCACACAGATACGCAGTATTTT. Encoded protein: CASSHTDTQYF.

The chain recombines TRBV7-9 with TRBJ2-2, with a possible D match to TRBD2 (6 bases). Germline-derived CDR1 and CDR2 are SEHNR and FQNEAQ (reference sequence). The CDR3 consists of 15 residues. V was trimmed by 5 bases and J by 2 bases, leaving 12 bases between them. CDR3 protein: CASSLGTLNTGELFF. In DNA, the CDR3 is TGTGCCAGCAGCCTCGGGACTTTAAACACCGGGGAGCTGTTTTTT.

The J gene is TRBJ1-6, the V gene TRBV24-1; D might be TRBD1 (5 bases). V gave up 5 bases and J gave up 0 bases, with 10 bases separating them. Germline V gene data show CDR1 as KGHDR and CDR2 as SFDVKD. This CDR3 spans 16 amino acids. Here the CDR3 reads CATSAHDSSYNSPLHF. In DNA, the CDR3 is TGTGCCACCAGTGCACACGACAGCTCCTATAATTCACCCCTCCACTTT.

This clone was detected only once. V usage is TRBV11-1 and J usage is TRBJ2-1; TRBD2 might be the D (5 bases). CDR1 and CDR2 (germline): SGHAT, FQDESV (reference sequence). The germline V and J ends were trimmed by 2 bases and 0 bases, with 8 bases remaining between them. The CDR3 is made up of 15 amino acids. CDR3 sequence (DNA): TGTGCCAGCAGCTTATTAGGACTCTCCTACAATGAGCAGTTCTTC. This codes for CASSLLGLSYNEQFF.

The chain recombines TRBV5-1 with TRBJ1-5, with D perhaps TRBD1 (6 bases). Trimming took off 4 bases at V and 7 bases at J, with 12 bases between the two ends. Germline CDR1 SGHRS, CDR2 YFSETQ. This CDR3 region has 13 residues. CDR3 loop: CASSVNTGQPQHF. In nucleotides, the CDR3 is TGCGCCAGCAGCGTTAATACAGGGCAGCCCCAGCATTTT.